These T cell receptor beta chains were read from a single sample in a study of T cell repertoires in cytomegalovirus infection. TCRdb redid the calling of the reads with MiXCR, one entry per CDR3 protein. The sample has more than 150,000 distinct CDR3 sequences, roughly 15% seen once. The sample consisted of CD8+ T cells from PBMCs. Source of these receptors: a human donor in good health (CMV status not recorded). Some clones in this sample may be carry-over from other donors' samples. The CDR3 runs from the conserved cysteine through the conserved F or W. A D gene is named only where the DNA matches it firmly. Rows give clone size only sometimes, using once, few, many, or a class for an expanded clone.

j_call,clone_size,d_call,v_call,cdr3_aa,cdr3_nt
TRBJ2-5,few,.,TRBV6-5,CASSRRTFQETQYF,TGTGCCAGCAGTCGGAGAACCTTTCAAGAGACCCAGTACTTC
TRBJ2-1,.,TRBD2,TRBV6-2/TRBV6-3,CASSYGLAGGNEQFF,TGTGCCAGCAGTTATGGACTAGCGGGGGGAAATGAGCAGTTCTTC
TRBJ1-1,few,.,TRBV10-3,CAITRVGETEAFF,TGTGCCATCACTCGGGTGGGGGAGACTGAAGCTTTCTTT
TRBJ1-2,.,.,TRBV4-1,CASSQDEAGDGYTF,TGCGCCAGCAGCCAAGATGAGGCAGGGGATGGCTACACCTTC
TRBJ2-4,few,.,TRBV7-8,CASSLQDSWEDIQYF,TGTGCCAGCAGCCTCCAGGACAGTTGGGAAGACATTCAGTACTTC
TRBJ2-7,many,.,TRBV7-6,CASSSAGGTDSYEQYF,TGTGCCAGCAGTTCCGCCGGGGGGACAGACTCCTACGAGCAGTACTTC
TRBJ1-1,few,.,TRBV7-8,CASSLSLGTEAFF,TGTGCCAGCAGCTTATCTCTTGGCACTGAAGCTTTCTTT
TRBJ2-3,.,TRBD2,TRBV10-3,CAIRTSGGVTDTQYF,TGTGCCATCAGGACTAGCGGGGGGGTCACAGATACGCAGTATTTT
TRBJ2-2,.,TRBD2,TRBV7-2,CASSLAGGAGAGTGELFF,TGTGCCAGCAGCTTAGCCGGGGGAGCGGGGGCGGGCACCGGGGAGCTGTTTTTT
TRBJ2-7,.,TRBD1,TRBV7-8,CASSSGTGGHEQYF,TGTGCCAGCAGCTCCGGGACAGGGGGCCACGAGCAGTACTTC
TRBJ1-1,.,.,TRBV7-8,CASSNSFRQDEAFF,TGTGCCAGCAGCAACTCGTTTAGACAGGATGAAGCTTTCTTT
TRBJ1-1,few,.,TRBV5-6,CASSLVQGQAFF,TGTGCCAGCAGCTTGGTGCAGGGGCAAGCTTTCTTT
TRBJ2-1,.,.,TRBV7-3,CASSPWGLPSSYNEQFF,TGTGCCAGCAGCCCTTGGGGACTTCCCTCCTCCTACAATGAGCAGTTCTTC
TRBJ2-3,.,.,TRBV14,CASSSRSVGGTDTQYF,TGTGCCAGCAGCTCGCGATCGGTTGGGGGCACAGATACGCAGTATTTT
TRBJ2-7,.,.,TRBV7-9,CASSLMVGDSPSYEQYF,TGTGCCAGCAGCTTAATGGTCGGCGACAGCCCTTCCTACGAGCAGTACTTC